This section outlines one TCR beta chain sequence together with its context. Repertoires were generated with immunoSEQ multiplex PCR, while TCRdb's copy carries only in-frame clones and drops some. The profile shows 240,000 or so clones, 85% to 90% of them singletons. The sample originates from a study of blood T cell repertoires in COVID-19. Study at large: The United States, Italy and Spain supplied acute and convalescent COVID-19 samples.

Trimming took off 0 bases at V and 7 bases at J, with 9 bases between the two ends. Germline V gene sequence: CDR1 KGHDR, CDR2 SFDVKD. This CDR3 is built from 14 residues. The rearrangement uses TRBV24-1 and TRBJ2-1, with D perhaps matching TRBD2 (6 bases). The TCR was taken from a man aged 40-50 years who had recovered from COVID-19. Sequenced: PBMCs or T cells enriched from blood (not recorded which). The CDR3 DNA sequence: TGTGCCACCAGTGATTTGCGGGAGTTAAATGAGCAGTTCTTC. Translation: CATSDLRELNEQFF.